Each of the 30 T cell receptor beta chains below was sequenced from the same sample in a study of T cell responses to AZD1222 COVID-19 vaccine. The protocol was immunoSEQ multiplex PCR, while the TCRdb copy is restricted to in-frame clones and leaves out a portion. The sample holds approximately 100,000 clones, roughly 91% seen once. Specimen: peripheral blood, collected on day 0 of AZD1222 vaccination. These receptors all come from an adult in good health.

The rearrangement links TRBV18 to TRBJ2-2; 7 nucleotides line up with TRBD1. Per germline, CDR1 KGHSH and CDR2 LQKENI. The CDR3 has 14 residues. The trim removed 4 bases at V and 7 bases at J, leaving 6 bases unmatched. The chain's CDR3 is CASSLGQAVGELFF. The CDR3 DNA is TGTGCCAGCTCACTTGGACAGGCAGTCGGGGAGCTGTTTTTT.

The gene calls are TRBV27 and TRBJ2-3; 11 nucleotides match TRBD2. With 6 bases clipped from V and 3 bases from J, the junction kept 8 bases outside the gene matches. Looked up from germline, CDR1 is MNHEY and CDR2 is SMNVEV (reference sequence). The CDR3 spans 16 residues. DNA of the CDR3: TGTGCCAGCAGATTACTCGGGACTAGCGGAACAGATACGCAGTATTTT. Protein sequence: CASRLLGTSGTDTQYF.

The chain uses TRBV19 and TRBJ2-7; 8 nucleotides align to TRBD1. The CDR3 is 14 amino acids. Germline values: CDR1 LNHDA, CDR2 SQIVND (reference sequence). The trim removed 4 bases at V and 2 bases at J, leaving 4 bases unmatched. The CDR3 loop reads CASSRTTGAYEQYF. The DNA for the CDR3 is TGTGCCAGTAGTAGGACGACAGGGGCCTACGAGCAGTACTTC. The whole variable domain, remainder taken from reference TRBV19 and TRBJ2-7, is DGGITQSPKYLFRKEGQNVTLSCEQNLNHDAMYWYRQDPGQGLRLIYYSQIVNDFQKGDIAEGYSVSREKKESFPLTVTSAQKNPTAFYLCASSRTTGAYEQYFGPGTRLTVT.

The chain carries TRBV4-1 and TRBJ2-1, with no clear D. CDR1 and CDR2 from the germline V gene are MGHRA and YSYEKL. The CDR3 consists of 13 residues. The ends were cut back, 0 bases at V and 11 bases at J, with 11 bases in the middle. The CDR3 DNA reads as TGCGCCAGCAGCCAAGAGTTGCAGAGAAAGCAGTTCTTC. Translating it yields CASSQELQRKQFF.

In its sample, this clone was seen a few times. V is TRBV7-2 and J is TRBJ2-7, with D possibly TRBD1 on 5 matching bases. V shed 2 bases and J shed 3 bases, with 5 bases lying between them. This CDR3 has 12 amino acids. Looked up from germline, CDR1 is SGHTA and CDR2 is FQGNSA. CDR3 in amino acids: CASSLTGYEQYF. In DNA, the CDR3 is TGTGCCAGCAGCTTAACAGGCTACGAGCAGTACTTC.

The CDR3 DNA sequence: TGTGCCATTGACCCCGGGACTAGCGGGGGGAGTTACGAGCAGTACTTC. Protein: CAIDPGTSGGSYEQYF. The chain employs TRBV10-3 and TRBJ2-7, with 15 bases lining up with TRBD2. J gave up 4 bases and V 9 bases, and 10 bases lay outside the gene matches. Germline CDR1 is ENHRY and CDR2 is SYGVKD. The CDR3 contains 16 residues.

The genes are TRBV4-1 and TRBJ1-1, with TRBD1 identical over 10 bases. V gave up 5 bases and J gave up 4 bases; unmatched junction bases: 16. The CDR3 is made up of 18 amino acids. The germline V gene has CDR1 MGHRA and CDR2 YSYEKL. This CDR3 is CASSFLPGQGSGGTEAFF. Written as DNA, the CDR3 is TGCGCCAGCAGCTTCCTACCGGGACAGGGGAGCGGGGGCACTGAAGCTTTCTTT.

The chain combines TRBV7-9 with TRBJ2-5; possibly TRBD1 for D (5 bases). V was shortened by 2 bases and J by 2 bases, with 21 bases between the two germline ends. Germline lookup yields CDR1 SEHNR and CDR2 FQNEAQ (reference sequence). CDR3 length: 18 amino acids. The CDR3 region has the DNA TGTGCCAGCAGCTTAATTAATATCAGGGTGGGATTACAAGAGACCCAGTACTTC. Residues: CASSLINIRVGLQETQYF.

A single count supports this clone. The chain employs TRBV14 and TRBJ1-2; tentative D call: TRBD1 (6 bases). Trimming pared 0 bases from V and 7 bases from J, leaving 15 bases between. The CDR3 sequence is 15 residues long. Germline V gives CDR1 SGHDN, CDR2 FVKESK. CDR3 protein: CASSQDMGGGRGYTF. Here the CDR3 DNA reads TGTGCCAGCAGCCAAGATATGGGGGGCGGACGTGGCTACACCTTC.

This clone showed up just a few times. The chain combines TRBV4-3 with TRBJ2-2; unclear D gene. CDR3 length: 15 residues. V lost 0 bases and J lost 2, with 7 bases in between. Looked up from germline, CDR1 is LGHNA and CDR2 is YSLEER. CDR3 sequence reads: CASSQEQLNTGELFF. The CDR3 DNA sequence: TGCGCCAGCAGCCAAGAACAGCTAAACACCGGGGAGCTGTTTTTT.

J is TRBJ2-3 and V is TRBV18, with D possibly TRBD2 on 5 matching bases. This CDR3 is 13 amino acids long. V was clipped by 8 bases and J by 8 bases, with 17 bases between them. Per germline, CDR1 KGHSH and CDR2 LQKENI. The CDR3 region is CASPPGDRGTQYF. Written as DNA, the CDR3 is TGTGCCAGCCCCCCCGGGGATCGCGGTACGCAGTATTTT. The variable domain in full, with the rest retrieved from reference TRBV18 and TRBJ2-3, is NAGVMQNPRHLVRRRGQEARLRCSPMKGHSHVYWYRQLPEEGLKFMVYLQKENIIDESGMPKERFSAEFPKEGPSILRIQQVVRGDSAAYFCASPPGDRGTQYFGPGTRLTVL.

The chain joins TRBV28 to TRBJ2-7; 8 nucleotides line up with TRBD1. The J segment lost 7 bases and the V segment lost 7 bases, leaving 6 bases of the junction unmatched. This CDR3 has 12 amino acids. CDR1 and CDR2 from the germline V gene are MDHEN and SYDVKM. CDR3 sequence (DNA): TGTGCCAGCAACCAGGGGGCTTGGGAGCAGTACTTC. Residues: CASNQGAWEQYF.

The V call is TRBV9, the J call TRBJ1-1; no firm D call. Trimming pared 4 bases from V and 7 bases from J, leaving 11 bases between. This CDR3 spans 12 amino acids. Per the germline V gene, CDR1 is SGDLS and CDR2 is YYNGEE. The CDR3 DNA follows: TGTGCCAGCAGCCCGCTTGGATTTGAAGCTTTCTTT. Its protein is CASSPLGFEAFF.

In its sample, this clone was seen once. The V and J genes are TRBV6-6 and TRBJ2-2, with 9 bases lining up with TRBD2. This CDR3 contains 16 residues. Germline trimming cut 7 bases from V and 7 bases from J; bases unmatched to any gene: 13. Germline V CDR1 and CDR2: MNHNY, SVGAGI (reference sequence). The CDR3 is CASTHPSGGFGGELFF. CDR3 coding DNA: TGTGCCAGCACCCACCCCAGCGGGGGGTTTGGCGGGGAGCTGTTTTTT.

The CDR3 sequence is CASSLAPIQGRNEQYF. The DNA of the CDR3 is TGCGCCAGCAGCTTGGCCCCTATACAGGGGAGGAACGAGCAGTACTTC. The J gene is TRBJ2-7, the V gene TRBV5-1, with D perhaps matching TRBD1 (7 bases). The CDR3 runs to 16 residues. The ends were cut back, 0 bases at V and 5 bases at J, with 18 bases in the middle. Germline CDR1 and CDR2: SGHRS and YFSETQ.

The chain carries TRBV24-1 and TRBJ2-1; 8 nucleotides align to TRBD2. The V segment lost 4 bases and the J segment 12 bases; nucleotides outside the gene matches: 13. The CDR3 runs 15 residues. Germline lookup yields CDR1 KGHDR and CDR2 SFDVKD. The CDR3 sequence: CATSDLGRGGSGQFF. DNA of the CDR3: TGTGCCACCAGTGACCTGGGTCGGGGGGGCTCCGGGCAGTTCTTC.

The rearrangement uses TRBV30 and TRBJ2-3; 10 bases fit TRBD1. After removal of 3 bases from V and 4 bases from J, the junction contained 4 bases not matched to a gene. This CDR3 is 14 amino acids long. CDR1 is GTSNPN, CDR2 SVGIG, per germline (reference sequence). Here the CDR3 DNA reads TGTGCCTGGAGCTCGACAGGGGGCGCAGATACGCAGTATTTT. The encoded protein is CAWSSTGGADTQYF.

The chain employs TRBV5-4 and TRBJ2-5, with D perhaps matching TRBD2 (6 bases). Trimming stripped 4 bases from V and 0 bases from J, with 10 bases between. This CDR3 has 14 residues. The germline V gene encodes CDR1 SGHNT and CDR2 YYREEE (reference sequence). The CDR3 spells CASSPGEYQETQYF. The CDR3 bases are TGTGCCAGCAGCCCGGGGGAGTACCAAGAGACCCAGTACTTC.

Within the sample, this clone is medium-sized (0.01 to 0.1%). The chain combines TRBV11-2 with TRBJ1-6, with 7 bases lining up with TRBD1. Germline V lookup: CDR1 SGHAT, CDR2 FQNNGV. There are 15 residues in the CDR3. V shed 5 bases, J shed 4 bases, and the junction held 5 bases outside the gene matches. CDR3 DNA sequence: TGTGCCAGCAGCAAGGGACAGAGATATAATTCACCCCTCCACTTT. Its translation is CASSKGQRYNSPLHF.

The rearrangement joins TRBV4-3 to TRBJ1-1, with 7 bases lining up with TRBD1. CDR3 size: 16 residues. Germline values: CDR1 LGHNA, CDR2 YSLEER. J gave up 3 bases and V 0 bases, and 7 bases lay outside the gene matches. This CDR3 reads CASSQELGQSYTEAFF. In nucleotides, the CDR3 is TGCGCCAGCAGCCAAGAGCTGGGACAGTCGTACACTGAAGCTTTCTTT.

This clone was picked up a small number of times. This sequence joins TRBV7-9 and TRBJ1-5; maybe TRBD1 (6 bases). CDR1 and CDR2 from the germline V gene are SEHNR and FQNEAQ (reference sequence). The CDR3 extends over 15 amino acids. V was trimmed by 5 bases and J by 5 bases, leaving 16 bases between them. CDR3 sequence (DNA): TGTGCCAGCAGCGCCGGACAGTTCCGGGATCAGCCCCAGCATTTT. Translation gives CASSAGQFRDQPQHF. The full variable domain, its missing parts supplied by reference TRBV7-9 and TRBJ1-5, is DTGVSQNPRHKITKRGQNVTFRCDPISEHNRLYWYRQTLGQGPEFLTYFQNEAQLEKSRLLSDRFSAERPKGSFSTLEIQRTEQGDSAMYLCASSAGQFRDQPQHFGDGTRLSIL.

The gene calls are TRBV19 and TRBJ2-3; maybe TRBD1 (5 bases). The germline V gene has CDR1 LNHDA and CDR2 SQIVND (reference sequence). Trimming stripped 7 bases from V and 4 bases from J, with 12 bases between. The CDR3 covers 13 residues. The CDR3 here is CASTGFLADTQYF. CDR3 DNA: TGTGCCAGTACAGGGTTTTTGGCAGATACGCAGTATTTT.

J is TRBJ1-5 and V is TRBV14; D remains unclear. V gave up 8 bases and J gave up 6 bases, with 17 bases separating them. CDR1 is SGHDN and CDR2 is FVKESK in the germline V gene. The CDR3 consists of 14 residues. CDR3 coding DNA: TGTGCCAGCTATCTTGGACCACCGGGTCAGCCCCAGCATTTT. Translation gives CASYLGPPGQPQHF.

The V and J genes are TRBV20-1 and TRBJ2-7, with a possible D match to TRBD1 (6 bases). The V end was cut by 5 bases, the J end by 7 bases, with 12 bases between. This CDR3 spans 11 amino acids. Germline V lookup: CDR1 DFQATT, CDR2 SNEGSKA (reference sequence). The CDR3 nucleotides read TGCAGTGCTCTTACAGGGAAAGAGCAGTACTTC. This codes for CSALTGKEQYF.

CDR3: CASSPRAVPNTGELFF. In DNA, the CDR3 is TGTGCCAGCTCACCACGGGCGGTGCCTAACACCGGGGAGCTGTTTTTT. The chain combines TRBV18 with TRBJ2-2; D gene unclear. The germline V gene encodes CDR1 KGHSH and CDR2 LQKENI. Trimming cost V 1 base and J 2 bases, with 11 bases left between them. The CDR3 length is 16 residues.

The J gene is TRBJ2-1, the V gene TRBV7-2; 9 nucleotides match TRBD2. V dropped 5 bases and J dropped 4; count of bases not matched to a gene: 6. The CDR3 totals 15 residues. The germline V gene has CDR1 SGHTA and CDR2 FQGNSA. The CDR3: CASSQASGVYNEQFF. Here the CDR3 DNA reads TGTGCCAGCAGCCAGGCTAGCGGGGTTTACAATGAGCAGTTCTTC.

This rearrangement joins TRBV18 to TRBJ2-3; either TRBD1 or TRBD2 may supply D (5 bases each). V was cut by 6 bases and J by 4 bases, with 26 bases left in between. Germline loops: CDR1 KGHSH, CDR2 LQKENI. This CDR3 contains 18 residues. Here the CDR3 reads CASSPTIITGTAADTQYF. DNA for the CDR3: TGTGCCAGCTCCCCTACGATTATTACCGGGACCGCCGCAGATACGCAGTATTTT.

V and J are TRBV10-3 and TRBJ1-1; unclear D gene. The CDR3 covers 14 residues. CDR1 is ENHRY, CDR2 SYGVKD, per germline. Trimming stripped 1 base from V and 1 base from J, with 7 bases between. CDR3 loop: CAISEYKGNTEAFF. The CDR3 DNA sequence: TGTGCCATCAGTGAGTATAAGGGGAACACTGAAGCTTTCTTT.

The table lists this clone with a count of one. The chain is built from TRBV4-2 and TRBJ2-3; 9 bases are a match to TRBD2. CDR1 and CDR2 from the germline V gene are LGHNA and YNFKEQ. Trimming took 4 bases from V and 2 from J; bases not matched to a gene: 10. This CDR3 has 17 residues. Here the CDR3 reads CASSPRAAGGDTDTQYF. The CDR3 DNA reads TGTGCCAGCAGCCCCAGGGCTGCGGGGGGGGACACAGATACGCAGTATTTT.

A single count supports this clone. The CDR3 is CATSRGDEKLFF. CDR3 coding DNA: TGTGCCACCAGCAGAGGGGATGAAAAACTGTTTTTT. The rearrangement uses TRBV15 and TRBJ1-4, with unresolved D. Germline CDR1 is LNHNV and CDR2 is YYDKDF (reference sequence). The V end lost 1 base, the J end lost 6 bases, and 3 bases lay between the germline ends. CDR3 size: 12 residues. Looking up the rest from reference TRBV15 and TRBJ1-4 gives the full variable domain: DAMVIQNPRYQVTQFGKPVTLSCSQTLNHNVMYWYQQKSSQAPKLLFHYYDKDFNNEADTPDNFQSRRPNTSFCFLDIRSPGLGDTAMYLCATSRGDEKLFFGSGTQLSVL.